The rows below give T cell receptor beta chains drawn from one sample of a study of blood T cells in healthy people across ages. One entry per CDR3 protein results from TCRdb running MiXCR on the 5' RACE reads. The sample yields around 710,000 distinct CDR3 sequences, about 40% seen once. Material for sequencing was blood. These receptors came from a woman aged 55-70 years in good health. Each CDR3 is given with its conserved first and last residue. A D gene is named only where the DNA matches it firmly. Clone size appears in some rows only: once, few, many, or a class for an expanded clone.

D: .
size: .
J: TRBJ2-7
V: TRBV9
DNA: TGTGCCAGCAGCGATAGGGGGGGGGCTGGGCGCGAGCAGTACTTC
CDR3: CASSDRGGAGREQYF

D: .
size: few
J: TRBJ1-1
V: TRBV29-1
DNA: TGCAGCTCCAAGGTGGACACCTCGAACACTGAAGCTTTCTTT
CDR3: CSSKVDTSNTEAFF

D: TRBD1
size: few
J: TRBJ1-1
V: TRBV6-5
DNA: TGTGCCAGCAGTTACTCGAAGCTCAGGGGGCTAGGGAACACTGAAGCTTTCTTT
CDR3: CASSYSKLRGLGNTEAFF

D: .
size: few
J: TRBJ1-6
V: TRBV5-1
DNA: TGCGCCAGCAGCTTGGTTAATGGGTATAATTCACCCCTCCACTTT
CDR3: CASSLVNGYNSPLHF

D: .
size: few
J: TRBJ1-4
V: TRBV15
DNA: TGTGCCACCAGCAGAGGCCGGGAAGGAAACGAAAAACTGTTTTTT
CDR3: CATSRGREGNEKLFF

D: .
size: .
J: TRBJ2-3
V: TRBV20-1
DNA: TGCAGTGCTCAAGACCGTGACACGAGCACAGATACGCAGTATTTT
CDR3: CSAQDRDTSTDTQYF

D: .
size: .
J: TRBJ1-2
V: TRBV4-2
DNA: TGTGCCTGCAGCCAAGATAGGTACTCATTTAACTATGGCTACACCTTC
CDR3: CACSQDRYSFNYGYTF

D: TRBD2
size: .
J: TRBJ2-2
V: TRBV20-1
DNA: TGCAGTGCTCCTTTCTCTAGCGGGAGAGGGCTCGGGGAGCTGTTTTTT
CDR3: CSAPFSSGRGLGELFF

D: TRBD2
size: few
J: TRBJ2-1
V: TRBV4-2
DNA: TGTGCCAGCAGCAAGCTAGCGGGAGGGGTGGCAAATGAGCAGTTCTTC
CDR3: CASSKLAGGVANEQFF

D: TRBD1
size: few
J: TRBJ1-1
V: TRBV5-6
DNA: TGTGCCAGCAGCTCTGACAGGGTAAGGAACACTGAAGCTTTCTTT
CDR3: CASSSDRVRNTEAFF

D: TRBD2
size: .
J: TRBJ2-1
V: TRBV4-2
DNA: TGTGCCAGCAGCCAAGATCGGTGGGCGGTTTCTAGCGGGAGGTACAATGGGCAGTTCTTC
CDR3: CASSQDRWAVSSGRYNGQFF

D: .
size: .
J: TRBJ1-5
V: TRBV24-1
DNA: TGTGCCACCAGTGCGGCCGGTCAGCCCCAGCATTTT
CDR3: CATSAAGQPQHF

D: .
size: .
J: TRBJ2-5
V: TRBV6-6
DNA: TGTGCCAGCAGTTACCCAGGCGGGGGCAATGAGCAGTACTTC
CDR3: CASSYPGGGNEQYF

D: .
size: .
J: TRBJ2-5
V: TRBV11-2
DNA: TGTGCCAGCAGCATGAGGGGGGGAACTAGAGAGACCCAGTACTTC
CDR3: CASSMRGGTRETQYF

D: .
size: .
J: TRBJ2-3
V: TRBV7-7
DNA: TGTGCTAGCAGCTTAGCGCTCGGGGGCCAGGAAGATACGCAGTATTTT
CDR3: CASSLALGGQEDTQYF

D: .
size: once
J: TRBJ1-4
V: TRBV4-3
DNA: TGCGCCAGCAGCCAAGATAGGAGAGAAAAACTGTTTTTT
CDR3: CASSQDRREKLFF

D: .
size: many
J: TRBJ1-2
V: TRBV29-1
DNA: TGCAGCGTTGATCCCGGTGGGGTGAACTATGGCTACACCTTC
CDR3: CSVDPGGVNYGYTF

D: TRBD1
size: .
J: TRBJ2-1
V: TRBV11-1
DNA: TGTGCCAGCAGCGCCAGACAGGGTTCCCATGAGCAGTTCTTC
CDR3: CASSARQGSHEQFF

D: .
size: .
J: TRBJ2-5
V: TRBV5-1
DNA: TGCGCCAGCAGCTTGGAGGTGGGAGTGGGAGAGACCCAGTACTTC
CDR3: CASSLEVGVGETQYF

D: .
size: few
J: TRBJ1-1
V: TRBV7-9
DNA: TGTGCCAGCAGTTTAGTGACTGAAGCTTTCTTT
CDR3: CASSLVTEAFF

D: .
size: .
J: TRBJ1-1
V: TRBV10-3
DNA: TGTGCCATCAGTGAGGGGACCCGAGGGGTCACTGAAGCTTTCTTT
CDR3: CAISEGTRGVTEAFF

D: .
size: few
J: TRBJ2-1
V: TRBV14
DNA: TGTGCCAGCAGCGCGCAGGGTACGACGGGGAATGAGCAGTTCTTC
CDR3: CASSAQGTTGNEQFF

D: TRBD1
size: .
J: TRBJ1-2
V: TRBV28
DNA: TGTGCCAGCAGACCACCAAGGGACAGCGCCTTACATGGCTACACCTTC
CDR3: CASRPPRDSALHGYTF

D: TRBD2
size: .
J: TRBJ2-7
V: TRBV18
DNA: TGTGCCAGCTCACGCCGACTAGCGGACAGAGTGAGCTCCTACGAGCAGTACTTC
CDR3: CASSRRLADRVSSYEQYF

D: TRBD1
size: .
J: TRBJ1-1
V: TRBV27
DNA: TGTGCCAGCAGTTCAGACAGGGTATGGGTCACTGAAGCTTTCTTT
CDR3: CASSSDRVWVTEAFF

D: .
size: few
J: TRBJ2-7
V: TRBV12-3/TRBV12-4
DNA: TGTGCCAGCAGCTTAAGTACGTCGGAGCAGTACTTC
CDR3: CASSLSTSEQYF

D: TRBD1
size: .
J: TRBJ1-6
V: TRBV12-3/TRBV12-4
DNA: TGTGCCAGCAGTTCGGACAGGACCTCAGCCCTCCACTTT
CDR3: CASSSDRTSALHF

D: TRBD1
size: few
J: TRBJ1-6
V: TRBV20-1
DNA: TGCAGTGCTAGAGTGGGGCCAGGGGGCTACGATAATTCACCCCTCCACTTT
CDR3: CSARVGPGGYDNSPLHF